The 32 T cell receptor beta chains given below trace back to one sample, sequenced in a study of T cell changes during pregnancy in multiple sclerosis. Using immunoSEQ multiplex PCR, the repertoire was profiled, and TCRdb retains in-frame clones only, with some absent. The sample contains almost 35,000 clones, approximately 87% of which appear only once. Specimen: CD8+ T cells from peripheral blood mononuclear cells, collected after pregnancy. The receptors come from a female donor with multiple sclerosis, enrolled in a pregnancy study.

This chain connects TRBV4-3 to TRBJ2-5; D not resolved. Trimming shortened V by 0 bases and J by 5 bases, and 4 bases separated the two germline ends. Germline V lookup: CDR1 LGHNA, CDR2 YSLEER. The CDR3 length is 12 residues. CDR3 sequence reads: CASSQDSETQYF. CDR3 DNA: TGCGCCAGCAGCCAAGATTCGGAGACCCAGTACTTC.

This sequence joins TRBV7-6 and TRBJ1-1; TRBD1 matches 9 bases. The CDR3 spans 15 residues. V lost 4 bases, J lost 7 bases, and 10 bases stayed unmatched. Germline loops: CDR1 SGHVS, CDR2 FNYEAQ. CDR3 coding DNA: TGTGCCAGCAGCTCCCCGGGACAGGGAATTTTTGAAGCTTTCTTT. Amino acids: CASSSPGQGIFEAFF.

The V call is TRBV21-1, the J call TRBJ2-7; TRBD1 reflects the table's D call only, with no check against the DNA. TRBV21-1 is a known pseudogene. The CDR3 has 16 residues. For the CDR3, the DNA is TGTGCCAGCAGCAAAGATATCGCCAGGATCGACTACGAGCAGTACTTC. This codes for CASSKDIARIDYEQYF.

Worth noting for this clone: The sample carries other DNA sequences with the same CDR3. The V gene is TRBV11-2, the J gene TRBJ2-1; D gene uncertain. CDR3 length: 14 amino acids. Trimming shortened V by 1 base and J by 3 bases, and 7 bases separated the two germline ends. Germline values: CDR1 SGHAT, CDR2 FQNNGV. CDR3 sequence: CASSLVAGYNEQFF. The CDR3 nucleotides read TGTGCCAGCAGCTTAGTGGCAGGCTACAATGAGCAGTTCTTC.

The chain couples TRBV7-2 to TRBJ2-1; TRBD1 matches at 10 bases. With V trimmed by 5 bases and J by 3 bases, 7 bases remained unmatched. Germline-derived CDR1 and CDR2 are SGHTA and FQGNSA. The CDR3 spans 16 residues. The DNA for the CDR3 is TGTGCCAGCAGCCCCCCCCGGACAGGGGGCTACAATGAGCAGTTCTTC. Translation gives CASSPPRTGGYNEQFF.

This chain links TRBV29-1 with TRBJ2-2; tentatively, D is TRBD1 (6 bases). With 5 bases removed from V and 0 bases from J, the gap between germline ends came to 13 bases. The CDR3 loop spans 15 amino acids. Germline lookup yields CDR1 SQVTM and CDR2 ANQGSEA. DNA of the CDR3: TGCAGCGTTCGAACAACAGGGACGAACACCGGGGAGCTGTTTTTT. Translated, it gives CSVRTTGTNTGELFF.

The genes are TRBV9 and TRBJ1-5; a weak D match, TRBD1 (5 bases). Looked up from germline, CDR1 is SGDLS and CDR2 is YYNGEE. The V end lost 0 bases, the J end lost 7 bases, and 14 bases lay between the germline ends. This CDR3 has 15 residues. CDR3 in DNA: TGTGCCAGCAGCGTAGGGGGGGACCTGGGGCAGCCCCAGCATTTT. Residues: CASSVGGDLGQPQHF.

The rearrangement uses TRBV9 and TRBJ2-1; D might be TRBD1 (6 bases). The CDR3 sequence is 15 residues long. CDR1 and CDR2 (germline): SGDLS, YYNGEE. V was clipped by 3 bases and J by 3 bases, with 13 bases between them. CDR3 amino acids: CASSGTGLGYNEQFF. The CDR3 bases are TGTGCCAGCAGCGGTACAGGGTTAGGCTACAATGAGCAGTTCTTC.

V usage is TRBV7-6 and J usage is TRBJ2-3; TRBD1 might be the D (5 bases). The CDR3 runs 13 residues. CDR1 is SGHVS, CDR2 FNYEAQ, per germline. Trimming left V 8 bases short and J 9 bases short, with 18 bases between. CDR3 bases: TGTGCCAGCTCCTCTTTACGCGCAGGGACGCAGTATTTT. Translation: CASSSLRAGTQYF.

The chain has TRBV12-5 and TRBJ2-7; D call uncertain. CDR1 LGHNT and CDR2 FRNRAP come from the germline V gene. CDR3 size: 17 residues. V shed 0 bases and J shed 0 bases, with 15 bases lying between them. CDR3 DNA: TGTGCTAGTGGTTTGGTACTGAGCCCGGTATTCTCCTACGAGCAGTACTTC. This sequence encodes CASGLVLSPVFSYEQYF.

The chain has TRBV11-2 and TRBJ2-3; no reliable D call. The germline V gene encodes CDR1 SGHAT and CDR2 FQNNGV. V was shortened by 1 base and J by 8 bases, with 13 bases between the two germline ends. This CDR3 has 14 amino acids. The CDR3, as DNA: TGTGCCAGCAGCTTAGCCCAGTTAAGTCTTACGCAGTATTTT. Translated, it gives CASSLAQLSLTQYF.

This chain links TRBV6-4 with TRBJ1-2, with D perhaps TRBD1 (5 bases). This CDR3 contains 11 residues. V dropped 8 bases and J dropped 10 bases, with 14 bases sitting between them. CDR1 MRHNA and CDR2 SNTAGT come from the germline V gene. The CDR3 nucleotides read TGTGCCAGCGGCGGGACGAATGACTACACCTTC. Encoded protein: CASGGTNDYTF.

For the CDR3, the DNA is TGTGCCAGCAGCCCACTGAGCTCCTACAATGAGCAGTTCTTC. It translates to CASSPLSSYNEQFF. The V gene is TRBV5-4, the J gene TRBJ2-1; D remains ambiguous. V lost 4 bases and J 0 bases, leaving 8 bases between the germline ends. CDR1 and CDR2 (germline): SGHNT, YYREEE (reference sequence). The CDR3 runs to 14 residues. The complete variable domain, with remaining parts taken from reference TRBV5-4 and TRBJ2-1, reads ETGVTQSPTHLIKTRGQQVTLRCSSQSGHNTVSWYQQALGQGPQFIFQYYREEENGRGNFPPRFSGLQFPNYSSELNVNALELDDSALYLCASSPLSSYNEQFFGPGTRLTVL.

The chain combines TRBV7-8 with TRBJ1-2; 10 nucleotides match TRBD1. With 4 bases clipped from V and 2 bases from J, the junction kept 4 bases outside the gene matches. CDR1 and CDR2 (germline): SGHVS, FQNEAQ. CDR3 length: 15 residues. The CDR3 coding sequence is TGTGCCAGCAGCTCAGGACAGGGGGTAAACTATGGCTACACCTTC. It is translated as CASSSGQGVNYGYTF.

The rearrangement links TRBV14 to TRBJ1-1; D is unclear. Trimming took off 0 bases at V and 1 base at J, with 9 bases between the two ends. The CDR3 is 15 residues long. In germline, CDR1 is SGHDN, CDR2 FVKESK. The CDR3 reads CASSQDPHQNTEAFF. CDR3 nucleotides: TGTGCCAGCAGCCAAGATCCACATCAGAACACTGAAGCTTTCTTT.

The rearrangement uses TRBV5-5 and TRBJ2-3; D perhaps matches TRBD2 (6 bases). The CDR3 has 15 residues. The germline V and J ends were trimmed by 0 bases and 6 bases, with 14 bases remaining between them. Germline CDR1 SGHKS, CDR2 YYEKEE (reference sequence). The DNA for the CDR3 is TGTGCCAGCAGCTTGGAGGGGCGGGGTCGCGATACGCAGTATTTT. It codes for CASSLEGRGRDTQYF.

This chain links TRBV4-3 with TRBJ2-3, with TRBD2 matching 14 bases. The CDR3 totals 19 residues. Losses at the gene ends were 0 bases for V and 0 bases for J; bases not matched to a gene: 5. The V gene's germline CDR1 is LGHNA and CDR2 YSLEER. The CDR3 coding sequence is TGCGCCAGCAGCCAAGATCTGACTAGCGGGGGGGGCAGCACAGATACGCAGTATTTT. Its translation: CASSQDLTSGGGSTDTQYF.

The chain carries TRBV13 and TRBJ2-5, with D tentatively TRBD2 (5 bases). Deletions cut 5 bases from V and 3 bases from J, with 16 bases between. The CDR3 has 15 amino acids. The germline CDR1 and CDR2 sequences are PRHDT and FYEKMQ (reference sequence). In DNA form, the CDR3 reads TGTGCCAGCAGCCCTAGCCCGCGGGCCAAAGAGACCCAGTACTTC. This sequence encodes CASSPSPRAKETQYF.

V usage is TRBV11-1 and J usage is TRBJ1-2, with a weak D call TRBD1 (6 bases). Germline V lookup: CDR1 SGHAT, CDR2 FQDESV (reference sequence). Trimming took off 4 bases at V and 8 bases at J, with 11 bases between the two ends. CDR3 length equals 12 residues. This CDR3 is CASSSYREGYTF. CDR3 bases: TGTGCCAGCAGCTCCTACAGGGAGGGCTACACCTTC.

Details on this clone: A read error may produce the germline difference seen at one junction end. The chain recombines TRBV14 with TRBJ2-4, with D maybe TRBD2 (7 bases). Germline CDR1 and CDR2: SGHDN and FVKESK. The CDR3 totals 13 residues. For the CDR3, the DNA is TGTGCCAGCAGCCAAGATCGGCGGGGGCCCTGGGACTTC. Its protein is CASSQDRRGPWDF.

Here the CDR3 reads CASSQDGGGDTEAFF. CDR3 nucleotides: TGCGCCAGCAGCCAAGATGGCGGGGGGGACACTGAAGCTTTCTTT. V usage is TRBV4-3 and J usage is TRBJ1-1, with a tentative D call TRBD1 (5 bases). The germline V and J ends were trimmed by 0 bases and 3 bases, with 11 bases remaining between them. Germline CDR1 is LGHNA and CDR2 is YSLEER. This CDR3 has 15 residues.

A few counts support this clone. The CDR3 loop reads CASSDGSNQPQHF. The DNA of the CDR3 is TGTGCCAGCAGTGACGGGAGCAATCAGCCCCAGCATTTT. This chain connects TRBV27 to TRBJ1-5; D remains unclear. V was pared by 5 bases and J by 1 base, with 6 bases between. This CDR3 is built from 13 residues. Germline assignment: CDR1 MNHEY and CDR2 SMNVEV (reference sequence).

The V and J genes are TRBV4-3 and TRBJ2-4; maybe TRBD1 (6 bases). Between the trimmed V and J ends, which lost 5 bases and 2 bases, there was a span of 13 bases. The CDR3 extends over 15 amino acids. Germline loops: CDR1 LGHNA, CDR2 YSLEER. The CDR3 nucleotides are TGCGCCAGCAGCTCCTACCAGGGGACCAAAAACATTCAGTACTTC. It is translated as CASSSYQGTKNIQYF.

The V call is TRBV18, the J call TRBJ2-5; D perhaps matches TRBD2 (7 bases). CDR3 length equals 14 residues. Trimming removed 2 bases at V and 2 bases at J, with 9 bases between. CDR1 is KGHSH and CDR2 is LQKENI in the germline V gene. Here the CDR3 DNA reads TGTGCCAGCTCACCAGAGGGGGGGCAAGAGACCCAGTACTTC. It encodes CASSPEGGQETQYF.

The J gene is TRBJ1-5, the V gene TRBV4-2, with 8 nucleotides matching TRBD1. CDR1 and CDR2 (germline): LGHNA, YNFKEQ. Trimming took 0 bases from V and 10 from J; bases not matched to a gene: 11. The CDR3 length is 16 residues. The chain's CDR3 is CASSQDPRTGTLPQHF. The CDR3 bases are TGTGCCAGCAGCCAAGACCCCCGGACAGGGACTCTTCCCCAGCATTTT.

A few counts support this clone. CDR3: CASSNGLGGNSPLHF. CDR3 nucleotides: TGTGCCAGTAGTAACGGGCTGGGGGGGAATTCACCCCTCCACTTT. J is TRBJ1-6 and V is TRBV19, with TRBD1 as a possible D gene (5 bases). Per the germline V gene, CDR1 is LNHDA and CDR2 is SQIVND (reference sequence). Trimming pared 4 bases from V and 7 bases from J, leaving 14 bases between. The CDR3 is 15 residues long. The whole variable domain, filled in from reference TRBV19 and TRBJ1-6, reads DGGITQSPKYLFRKEGQNVTLSCEQNLNHDAMYWYRQDPGQGLRLIYYSQIVNDFQKGDIAEGYSVSREKKESFPLTVTSAQKNPTAFYLCASSNGLGGNSPLHFGNGTRLTVT.

This clone is classed as medium-sized. The V call is TRBV2, the J call TRBJ1-5; D is perhaps TRBD1 (6 bases). Germline V gene lookup returns CDR1 SNHLY and CDR2 FYNNEI. V lost 6 bases and J 5 bases, leaving 17 bases between the germline ends. The CDR3 covers 15 residues. As DNA, the CDR3 is TGTGCCAGCAGCTGGGACAATGAAAAGTATCAGCCCCAGCATTTT. It yields the protein CASSWDNEKYQPQHF.

The rearrangement uses TRBV4-2 and TRBJ2-1; the match to TRBD2 covers 8 bases. Unmatched junction bases numbered 10, after V lost 4 bases and J lost 5 bases. Germline CDR1 and CDR2: LGHNA and YNFKEQ. This CDR3 region has 16 residues. The CDR3 DNA reads TGTGCCAGCAGCCTACGACCGGGACTAGGGCACAATGAGCAGTTCTTC. Translation gives CASSLRPGLGHNEQFF.

V and J are TRBV11-2 and TRBJ1-2; no clear D. V was clipped by 1 base and J by 5 bases, with 5 bases between them. Germline V gene data show CDR1 as SGHAT and CDR2 as FQNNGV. This CDR3 region has 12 residues. CDR3 nucleotide sequence: TGTGCCAGCAGCTTAGGACATTATGGCTACACCTTC. It translates to CASSLGHYGYTF.

The V and J genes are TRBV5-4 and TRBJ2-7; D is ambiguous. This CDR3 region has 13 residues. The V end lost 2 bases, the J end lost 3 bases, and 9 bases lay between the germline ends. Germline values: CDR1 SGHNT, CDR2 YYREEE (reference sequence). The CDR3 spells CASSFWSGYEQYF. The CDR3 nucleotides read TGTGCCAGCAGCTTTTGGTCAGGCTACGAGCAGTACTTC.

The genes are TRBV30 and TRBJ2-7; D is unclear. Trimming removed 6 bases at V and 2 bases at J, with 8 bases between. Germline V lookup: CDR1 GTSNPN, CDR2 SVGIG (reference sequence). The CDR3 runs to 11 residues. The CDR3 loop is CACTETYEQYF. CDR3 nucleotides: TGTGCCTGCACTGAGACCTACGAGCAGTACTTC. Full variable domain (missing parts from reference TRBV30 and TRBJ2-7): SQTIHQWPATLVQPVGSPLSLECTVEGTSNPNLYWYRQAAGRGLQLLFYSVGIGQISSEVPQNLSASRPQDRQFILSSKKLLLSDSGFYLCACTETYEQYFGPGTRLTVT.

A remark on this clone: Other nucleotide sequences in the sample specify the same CDR3. The V gene is TRBV12-5, the J gene TRBJ1-4; D possibly corresponds to TRBD1 (5 bases). V was trimmed by 6 bases and J by 8 bases, leaving 22 bases between them. This CDR3 is 16 amino acids long. CDR1 LGHNT and CDR2 FRNRAP come from the germline V gene. Here the CDR3 DNA reads TGTGCTAGTGGAACCTCTTTAGTAGGGGAGGTCGAAAAACTGTTTTTT. This sequence encodes CASGTSLVGEVEKLFF.